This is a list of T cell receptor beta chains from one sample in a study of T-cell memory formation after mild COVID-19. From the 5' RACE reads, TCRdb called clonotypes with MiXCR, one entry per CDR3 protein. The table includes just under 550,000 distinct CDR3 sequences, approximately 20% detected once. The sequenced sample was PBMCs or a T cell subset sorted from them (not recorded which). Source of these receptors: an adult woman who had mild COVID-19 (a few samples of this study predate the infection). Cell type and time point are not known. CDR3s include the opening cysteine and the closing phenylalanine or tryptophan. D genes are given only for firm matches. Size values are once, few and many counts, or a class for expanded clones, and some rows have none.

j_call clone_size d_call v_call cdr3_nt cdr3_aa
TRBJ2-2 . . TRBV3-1 TGTGCCAGCAGCCAAGGTGGCCGAACCGGGGAGCTGTTTTTT CASSQGGRTGELFF
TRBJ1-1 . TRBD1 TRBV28 TGTGCCAGCAGTTTCCCAGGGGGCTACGAGGAAGCTTTCTTT CASSFPGGYEEAFF
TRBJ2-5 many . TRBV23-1 TGCGCCAGCACTTCTTTAAGACAGTGCCCTTGTGGGGAGACCCAGTACTTC CASTSLRQCPCGETQYF
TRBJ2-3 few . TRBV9 TGTGCCAGCAGCGCGGCTGGGGGATACACAGATACGCAGTATTTT CASSAAGGYTDTQYF
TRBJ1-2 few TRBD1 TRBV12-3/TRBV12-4 TGTGCCAGCAGAGCTCGGGACAGTTCTAACTATGGCTACACCTTC CASRARDSSNYGYTF
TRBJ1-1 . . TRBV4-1 TGCGCCAGCAGCCTCACAAGACAGGTCAGAGGGACTGAAGCTTTCTTT CASSLTRQVRGTEAFF
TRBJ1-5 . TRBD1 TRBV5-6 TGTGCCAGCAGCTACCGGGACAGCGCGTTCCTGCCCCAGCATTTT CASSYRDSAFLPQHF
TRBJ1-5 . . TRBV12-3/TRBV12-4 TGTGCCAGCAGCCAGGGAGAAGGTCAGCCCCAGCATTTT CASSQGEGQPQHF
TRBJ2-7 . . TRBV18 TGTGCCAGCTCAGGGGGGGCTCTATACGAGCAGTACTTC CASSGGALYEQYF
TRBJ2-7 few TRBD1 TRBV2 TGTGCCAGCAGTGACGGGACAGGGAGTTACGAGCAGTACTTC CASSDGTGSYEQYF
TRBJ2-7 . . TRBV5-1 TGCGCCAGCAGCTGGATCTTAAACTCCTACGAGCAGTACTTC CASSWILNSYEQYF
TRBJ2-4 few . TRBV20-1 TGCAGTGCTAGAATACACGGGACGGCAAACATTCAGTACTTC CSARIHGTANIQYF
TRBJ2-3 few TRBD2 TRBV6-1 TGTGCCAGCAGTGAAGTCTGGCGGGGGAACACAGATACGCAGTATTTT CASSEVWRGNTDTQYF
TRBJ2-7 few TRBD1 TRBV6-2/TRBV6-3 TGTGCCAGCAGGCCTCCGGGACAGGTCTCCTACGAGCAGTACTTC CASRPPGQVSYEQYF
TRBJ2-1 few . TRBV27 TGTGCCAGCAGTCGCGGTTGGAATGAGCAGTTCTTC CASSRGWNEQFF
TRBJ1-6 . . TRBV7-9 TGTGCCAGCAGCTTCTGGCAGGGAGAGGGTAATTCACCCCTCCACTTT CASSFWQGEGNSPLHF
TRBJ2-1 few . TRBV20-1 TGCAGTGCTTACAGGGAGGGCGAGCAGTTCTTC CSAYREGEQFF
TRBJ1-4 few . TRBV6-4 TGTGCCAGCAGGACAGGCCCAAATGAAAAACTGTTTTTT CASRTGPNEKLFF
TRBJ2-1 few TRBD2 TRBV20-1 TGCAGTGCTAAAGCATTTGGACTAGCGGGAGGTTTGTACAATGAGCAGTTCTTC CSAKAFGLAGGLYNEQFF
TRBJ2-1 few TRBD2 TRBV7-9 TGTGCCAGCAGCTTAGCGACTAGCGGGGGGGCCCGTGAGCAGTTCTTC CASSLATSGGAREQFF
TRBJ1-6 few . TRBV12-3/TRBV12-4 TGTGCCAGCAGTCCTGTCAATTCACCCCTCCACTTT CASSPVNSPLHF
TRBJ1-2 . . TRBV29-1 TGCAGCGTCAATGGCTACACCTTC CSVNGYTF
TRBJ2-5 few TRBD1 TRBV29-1 TGCATCACTGAACAGGGGGGGACCCAGTACTTC CITEQGGTQYF
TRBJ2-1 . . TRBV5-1 TGCGCCAGCAGCTTGGGTAGCGGCTGGAATGAGCAGTTCTTC CASSLGSGWNEQFF
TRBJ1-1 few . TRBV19 TGTGCCAGTAGTATCCCTTATCCCCTGCTGAACACTGAAGCTTTCTTT CASSIPYPLLNTEAFF
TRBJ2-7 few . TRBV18 TGTGCCAGCTCACCGGGTAACTCCTACGAGCAGTACTTC CASSPGNSYEQYF
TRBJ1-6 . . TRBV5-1 TGCGCCAGCAGCTCCGCGGGCTTAAATTCACCCCTCCACTTT CASSSAGLNSPLHF
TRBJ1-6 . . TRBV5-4 TGTGCCAGCAGCTTGGACACAACCAATTCACCCCTCCACTTT CASSLDTTNSPLHF
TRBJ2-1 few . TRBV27 TGTGCCGTTGGGGGGGCAGGTGAGCAGTTCTTC CAVGGAGEQFF
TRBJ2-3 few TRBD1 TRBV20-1 TGCAGTGCTCACCAAGTCGGGACAGCCAGCACAGATACGCAGTATTTT CSAHQVGTASTDTQYF
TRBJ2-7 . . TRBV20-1 TGCAGTGCTAGAGTGTCGAGGTACGAGCAGTACTTC CSARVSRYEQYF
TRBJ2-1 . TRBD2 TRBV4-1 TGCGCCAGCAGGCCGAGCGGGGGGTACATCTACAATGAGCAGTTCTTC CASRPSGGYIYNEQFF
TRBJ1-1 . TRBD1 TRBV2 TGTGCCAGCAGTGAAAGGGGTCGACAGGGGTCTGAAGCTTTCTTT CASSERGRQGSEAFF
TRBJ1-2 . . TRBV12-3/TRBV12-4 TGTGCCAGCAGCCAACCCACAGGGAGTGGAGGCTACACCTTC CASSQPTGSGGYTF
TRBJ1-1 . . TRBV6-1 TGTGCCAGCAGTGAAGTCACGTTGAACACTGAAGCTTTCTTT CASSEVTLNTEAFF
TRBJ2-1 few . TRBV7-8 TGTGCCAGCAGCTTAGTAGGGAGTACCAATGAGCAGTTCTTC CASSLVGSTNEQFF
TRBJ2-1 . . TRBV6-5 TGTGCCAGCAGTCCAACCGACAGGCGAGCCTACAATGAGCAGTTCTTC CASSPTDRRAYNEQFF
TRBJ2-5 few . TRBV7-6 TGTGCCAGCAGCGACGGGGGAAGGGCGGAGACCCAGTACTTC CASSDGGRAETQYF
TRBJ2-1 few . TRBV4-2 TGTGCCAGCAGCCAAGGAATTGGAGGGCCCGACAATGAGCAGTTCTTC CASSQGIGGPDNEQFF
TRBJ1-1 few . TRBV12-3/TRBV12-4 TGTGCCAGCAGTTTAGGCCTCAGGGACGAAGGTGAAGCTTTCTTT CASSLGLRDEGEAFF